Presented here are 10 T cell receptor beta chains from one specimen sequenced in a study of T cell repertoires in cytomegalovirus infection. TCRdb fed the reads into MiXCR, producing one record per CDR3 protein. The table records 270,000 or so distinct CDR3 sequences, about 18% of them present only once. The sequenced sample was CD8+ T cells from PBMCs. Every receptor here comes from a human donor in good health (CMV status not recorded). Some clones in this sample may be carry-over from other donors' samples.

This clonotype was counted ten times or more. The CDR3 nucleotides are TGTGCCATCAGCGAAACAGGGGATTTTCAGCCCCAGCATTTT. Its translation: CAISETGDFQPQHF. This rearrangement joins TRBV10-3 to TRBJ1-5, with 7 positions matching TRBD1. The CDR3 sequence is 14 residues long. Germline loops: CDR1 ENHRY, CDR2 SYGVKD. V trimming: 6 bases; J trimming: 6 bases; junction bases outside the gene matches: 8.

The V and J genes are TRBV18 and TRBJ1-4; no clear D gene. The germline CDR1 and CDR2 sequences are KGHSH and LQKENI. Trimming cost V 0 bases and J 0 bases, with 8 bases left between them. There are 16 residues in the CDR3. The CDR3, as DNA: TGTGCCAGCTCACCACCGCCAGATGCAACTAATGAAAAACTGTTTTTT. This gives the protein CASSPPPDATNEKLFF.

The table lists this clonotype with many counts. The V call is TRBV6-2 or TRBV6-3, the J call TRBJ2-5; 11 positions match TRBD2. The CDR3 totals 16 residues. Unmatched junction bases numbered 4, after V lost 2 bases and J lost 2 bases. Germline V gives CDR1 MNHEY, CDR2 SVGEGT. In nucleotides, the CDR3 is TGTGCCAGCAGTTACACGGGACTAGCGGCACAAGAGACCCAGTACTTC. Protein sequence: CASSYTGLAAQETQYF.

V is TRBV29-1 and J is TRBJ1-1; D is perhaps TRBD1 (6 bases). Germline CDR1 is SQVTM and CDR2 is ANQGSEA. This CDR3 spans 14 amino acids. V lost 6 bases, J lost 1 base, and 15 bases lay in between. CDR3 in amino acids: CSVERGFRNTEAFF. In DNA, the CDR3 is TGCAGCGTCGAAAGGGGGTTTAGGAACACTGAAGCTTTCTTT.

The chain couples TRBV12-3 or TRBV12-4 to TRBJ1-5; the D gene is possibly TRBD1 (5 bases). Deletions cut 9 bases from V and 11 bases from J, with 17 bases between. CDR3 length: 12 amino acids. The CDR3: CASSTGGPSQHF. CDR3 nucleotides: TGTGCCAGTTCCACCGGGGGTCCGTCCCAGCATTTT.

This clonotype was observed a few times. DNA of the CDR3: TGTGCCAGCAGCCAAGATATGCGTGGAGGCCCCTATGGCTACACCTTC. Protein sequence: CASSQDMRGGPYGYTF. The chain combines TRBV14 with TRBJ1-2; D not resolved. Trimming shortened V by 0 bases and J by 4 bases, and 15 bases separated the two germline ends. Germline lookup yields CDR1 SGHDN and CDR2 FVKESK. The CDR3 is 16 residues long.

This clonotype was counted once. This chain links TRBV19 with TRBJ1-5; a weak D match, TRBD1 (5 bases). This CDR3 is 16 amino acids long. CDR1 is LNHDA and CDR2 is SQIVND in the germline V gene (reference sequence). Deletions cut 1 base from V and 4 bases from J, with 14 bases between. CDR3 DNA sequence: TGTGCCAGTAGTATAGCCCCCCCGGGGGGAAATCAGCCCCAGCATTTT. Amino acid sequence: CASSIAPPGGNQPQHF.

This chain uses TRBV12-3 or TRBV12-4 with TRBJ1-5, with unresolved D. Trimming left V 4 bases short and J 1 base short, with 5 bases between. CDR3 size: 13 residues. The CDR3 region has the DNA TGTGCCAGCAGTTACAAGAGCAATCAGCCCCAGCATTTT. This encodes CASSYKSNQPQHF.

The CDR3: CASRLSYEQYF. The DNA for the CDR3 is TGTGCCAGCAGACTTAGCTACGAGCAGTACTTC. The chain uses TRBV6-2 or TRBV6-3 and TRBJ2-7; D is uncertain. Germline loops: CDR1 MNHEY, CDR2 SVGEGT. The CDR3 has 11 residues. Trimming stripped 6 bases from V and 3 bases from J, with 6 bases between.

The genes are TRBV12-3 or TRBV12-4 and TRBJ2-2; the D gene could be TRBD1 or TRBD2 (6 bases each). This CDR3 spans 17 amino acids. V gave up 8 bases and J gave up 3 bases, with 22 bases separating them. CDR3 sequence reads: CASWGAIQRGYTGELFF. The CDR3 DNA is TGTGCCAGCTGGGGGGCCATCCAACGGGGTTACACCGGGGAGCTGTTTTTT.